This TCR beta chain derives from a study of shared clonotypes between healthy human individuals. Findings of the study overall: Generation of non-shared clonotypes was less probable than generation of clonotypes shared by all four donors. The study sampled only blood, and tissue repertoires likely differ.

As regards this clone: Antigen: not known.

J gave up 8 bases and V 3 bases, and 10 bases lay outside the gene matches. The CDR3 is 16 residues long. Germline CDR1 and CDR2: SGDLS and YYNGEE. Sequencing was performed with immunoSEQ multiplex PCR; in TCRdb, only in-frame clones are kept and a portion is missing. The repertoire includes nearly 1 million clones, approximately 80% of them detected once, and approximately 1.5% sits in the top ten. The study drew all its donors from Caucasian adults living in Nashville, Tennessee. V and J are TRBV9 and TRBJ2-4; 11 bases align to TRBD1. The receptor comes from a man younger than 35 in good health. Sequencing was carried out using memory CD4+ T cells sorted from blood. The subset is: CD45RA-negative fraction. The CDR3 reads CASSGQRGQGVDIQYF. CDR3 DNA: TGTGCCAGCAGCGGGCAGAGGGGACAGGGGGTGGACATTCAGTACTTC.